The sequence of this TCR beta chain was determined in a study of tumor-infiltrating lymphocytes in localized non-small cell lung cancer. Sequenced by immunoSEQ multiplex PCR; TCRdb stores in-frame clones only, minus some. The data contain around 15,000 clones, 70% to 75% of them singletons. Note on this clone: As yet, its antigen is unknown.

General observations from the study: Tumor T-cell fraction was not associated with recurrence-free survival. Different pieces of the same tissue went to different assays, confounding technical variation with intratumor heterogeneity. Compared with uninvolved lung, tumors showed higher T cell infiltration by TCRbeta sequencing. IM1 and IM2 tumors showed no difference in T-cell fraction.

The CDR3 runs 10 residues. Germline V gives CDR1 DFQATT, CDR2 SNEGSKA (reference sequence). The V end lost 5 bases, the J end lost 5 bases, and 6 bases lay between the germline ends. This chain connects TRBV20-1 to TRBJ2-5; D not resolved. The source material was lung tumor tissue. The receptor was isolated from a human donor with non-small cell lung cancer. The CDR3 region has the DNA TGCAGTGCTTTTTGGGAGACCCAGTACTTC. Its protein product is CSAFWETQYF.